This passage covers 18 T cell receptor beta chains from one sample sequenced in a study of T cell responses to AZD1222 COVID-19 vaccine. Measured with immunoSEQ multiplex PCR; TCRdb has only the in-frame clones, and not every one. The table records about 150,000 clones, approximately 89% of them present only once. Sequenced material: peripheral blood, taken on day 0 of AZD1222 vaccination. The receptors were sampled from an adult in good health.

The rearrangement links TRBV6-2 or TRBV6-3 to TRBJ2-7; TRBD1 or TRBD2 may be the D gene (5 bases each). The length of the CDR3 is 13 residues. The V and J ends lost 6 bases and 3 bases respectively, with 12 bases between them. The germline V gene has CDR1 MNHEY and CDR2 SVGEGT. CDR3 loop: CASSFGGVYEQYF. The CDR3 coding sequence is TGTGCCAGCAGCTTTGGGGGAGTCTACGAGCAGTACTTC.

This clone appeared a single time. The V and J genes are TRBV3-1 (or the pseudogene TRBV3-2) and TRBJ2-3; tentative D call: TRBD1 (6 bases). Trimming pared 4 bases from V and 4 bases from J, leaving 6 bases between. Germline V gene data show CDR1 as LGHDT and CDR2 as YNNKEL (reference sequence). This CDR3 region has 12 residues. The CDR3 DNA is TGTGCCAGCAGCCCAGGGGCAGATACGCAGTATTTT. Amino acids: CASSPGADTQYF.

This chain joins TRBV11-2 and TRBJ1-3; no firm D call. The ends were cut back, 1 base at V and 8 bases at J, with 6 bases in the middle. Germline loops: CDR1 SGHAT, CDR2 FQNNGV. This CDR3 is built from 12 residues. CDR3 nucleotide sequence: TGTGCCAGCAGCTTAGGGATACACACCATATATTTT. Amino acids: CASSLGIHTIYF.

The V and J genes are TRBV7-9 and TRBJ2-4; D unclear. The germline CDR1 and CDR2 sequences are SEHNR and FQNEAQ (reference sequence). The germline V and J ends were trimmed by 1 base and 8 bases, with 6 bases remaining between them. The CDR3 spans 12 residues. The CDR3 nucleotides are TGTGCCAGCAGCTTAGGTTCCGACATTCAGTACTTC. This encodes CASSLGSDIQYF.

This chain uses TRBV6-5 with TRBJ1-1; the D gene is possibly TRBD1 (5 bases). The ends were cut back, 6 bases at V and 3 bases at J, with 11 bases in the middle. The CDR3 is 13 amino acids. The germline V gene has CDR1 MNHEY and CDR2 SVGAGI. The CDR3 is CASRLRGHTEAFF. CDR3 coding DNA: TGTGCCAGCAGGCTCCGGGGCCACACTGAAGCTTTCTTT.

The rearrangement joins TRBV11-3 to TRBJ2-5; TRBD2 aligns across 12 bases. The germline gives CDR1 SGHNT, CDR2 YENEEA. The CDR3 contains 17 residues. Unmatched junction bases numbered 12, after V lost 5 bases and J lost 5 bases. The CDR3 bases are TGTGCCAGCAGCCCGGGGCTAGCGGGAGGGCCGAGGGAGACCCAGTACTTC. Translation: CASSPGLAGGPRETQYF.

The rearrangement links TRBV4-3 to TRBJ2-3; D is uncertain. The CDR3 spans 16 residues. V was cut by 0 bases and J by 0 bases, with 10 bases left in between. Germline V CDR1 and CDR2: LGHNA, YSLEER. The CDR3 nucleotides are TGCGCCAGCAGCCAAGATCAAGCGTCTAGCACAGATACGCAGTATTTT. Translation gives CASSQDQASSTDTQYF.

The rearrangement links TRBV18 to TRBJ2-5; weak D call: TRBD1 (6 bases). The CDR3 length is 18 residues. Between the trimmed V and J ends, which lost 6 bases and 4 bases, there was a span of 27 bases. The germline V gene has CDR1 KGHSH and CDR2 LQKENI. CDR3 DNA: TGTGCCAGCTCGCCATCGTCCGGGACATACGGAGTCCGAGAGACCCAGTACTTC. Its protein product is CASSPSSGTYGVRETQYF.

The chain employs TRBV29-1 and TRBJ1-1; no firm D call. V gave up 5 bases and J gave up 7 bases, with 11 bases separating them. The CDR3 has 11 amino acids. Germline-derived CDR1 and CDR2 are SQVTM and ANQGSEA. CDR3 nucleotides: TGCAGCGTTATGGAGCGAGGTGAAGCTTTCTTT. Protein: CSVMERGEAFF.

The chain is built from TRBV21-1 and TRBJ2-7. TRBV21-1 is marked as a pseudogene. The CDR3 runs to 15 residues. The CDR3 is CASSTRDQSGYEQYF. CDR3 nucleotide sequence: TGTGCCAGCAGCACTCGGGACCAGAGTGGCTACGAGCAGTACTTC.

The chain recombines TRBV30 with TRBJ2-2; no clear D. The CDR3 contains 11 residues. The germline CDR1 and CDR2 sequences are GTSNPN and SVGIG (reference sequence). Deletions cut 3 bases from V and 3 bases from J, with 2 bases between. Written as DNA, the CDR3 is TGTGCCTGGAGCTACACCGGGGAGCTGTTTTTT. Its translation: CAWSYTGELFF.

This clone was seen once. The chain couples TRBV7-3 to TRBJ2-1, with 9 positions matching TRBD1. The CDR3 runs to 16 residues. Looked up from germline, CDR1 is SGHTA and CDR2 is FQGTGA. V lost 1 base and J lost 7; bases outside the gene matches: 8. This CDR3 reads CASSLIGTGIGNEQFF. Written as DNA, the CDR3 is TGTGCCAGCAGCTTAATAGGGACAGGGATCGGGAATGAGCAGTTCTTC.

The chain is built from TRBV30 and TRBJ1-2, with 7 bases that match TRBD1. The trim removed 7 bases at V and 6 bases at J, leaving 5 bases unmatched. Germline CDR1 GTSNPN, CDR2 SVGIG (reference sequence). The CDR3 has 11 residues. The CDR3 DNA sequence: TGTGCCTCGACAGGGTATGATGGCTACACCTTC. Amino acid sequence: CASTGYDGYTF.

The chain employs TRBV21-1 and TRBJ2-1; the table's D call, TRBD2, was not checked against the DNA. TRBV21-1 is given as a pseudogene. CDR3 length: 18 amino acids. The CDR3 here is CASSPGKGTAGGIFKQFF. The CDR3 DNA sequence: TGTGCCAGCAGCCCAGGGAAAGGAACGGCGGGAGGAATTTTTAAGCAGTTCTTC.

The V call is TRBV7-8, the J call TRBJ2-3; 11 positions agree with TRBD1. Trimming took 2 bases from V and 3 from J; bases not matched to a gene: 1. The V gene's germline CDR1 is SGHVS and CDR2 FQNEAQ. The CDR3 runs 15 residues. The CDR3 DNA follows: TGTGCCAGCAGCTTATGGGACAGGGGGACAGATACGCAGTATTTT. This translates into CASSLWDRGTDTQYF.

This clone showed up just once. The chain uses TRBV25-1 and TRBJ1-6; D ambiguous. Germline V gene lookup returns CDR1 MGHDK and CDR2 SYGVNS. Trimming stripped 11 bases from V and 8 bases from J, with 13 bases between. This CDR3 contains 12 residues. In DNA form, the CDR3 reads TGTGCCTCCCGGACGGCCGATTCACCCCTCCACTTT. Its translation: CASRTADSPLHF.

This clone appeared a single time. V is TRBV3-1 (or the pseudogene TRBV3-2) and J is TRBJ2-5; 8 nucleotides line up with TRBD2. This CDR3 spans 16 amino acids. V trimming: 1 base; J trimming: 2 bases; junction bases outside the gene matches: 6. The germline gives CDR1 LGHDT, CDR2 YNNKEL (reference sequence). Here the CDR3 DNA reads TGTGCCAGCAGCCAAGCAACTAGCGGCCAGCAAGAGACCCAGTACTTC. Encoded protein: CASSQATSGQQETQYF.

This chain uses TRBV3-1 (or the pseudogene TRBV3-2) with TRBJ2-2; 12 bases map to TRBD2. Trimming removed 6 bases from V and 3 bases from J; junction bases left unmatched: 8. Germline V gene data show CDR1 as LGHDT and CDR2 as YNNKEL (reference sequence). The CDR3 is 17 amino acids. The CDR3 spells CASRSLAGGPDTGELFF. The CDR3 DNA is TGTGCCAGCAGAAGCCTAGCGGGAGGGCCGGACACCGGGGAGCTGTTTTTT.